The clone carrying this T cell receptor beta chain has just a few counts. The antigen is unknown. The sample originates from a study of CD8+ T cells in alopecia areata. Study as a whole: Scoring of treated patients' severity used the percentage of affected scalp area.

General study results and limits: Scalp clonality and expanded CD8+ clones among the top 100 were significantly decreased by tofacitinib.

RNA was isolated and reverse transcribed to cDNA, the sequencing template. Assay: immunoSEQ multiplex PCR; the TCRdb copy retains only in-frame clones and omits some. The repertoire holds approximately 110,000 clones, with roughly 56% as singletons. As for treatment: oral pan-JAK inhibitor, 5-10 mg twice daily. CDR1 and CDR2 (germline): SQVTM, ANQGSEA. The V and J ends lost 2 bases and 2 bases respectively, with 7 bases between them. This CDR3 spans 12 amino acids. The sample here was CD4+ T cells sorted from blood, taken at week 24, from a patient treated with tofacitinib. This TCR was recovered from a human donor with alopecia areata. This chain joins TRBV29-1 and TRBJ2-7, with D unclear. CDR3 loop: CSVEKEAYEQYF. CDR3 DNA: TGCAGCGTTGAAAAGGAAGCCTACGAGCAGTACTTC.